This T cell receptor (beta chain) was sequenced for a study of long-term antiretroviral therapy in people with HIV. The overall study: Earliest sampling preceded the 2015 immediate-ART recommendation by about a decade. Study results and caveats: Controls had broader CDR3 length ranges than HIV repertoires did. Regardless of time point, clones expanded before ART dominated the repertoire.

This clone showed up just a few times. The antigen is undetermined. This CDR3 comprises 13 residues. The V and J ends lost 6 bases and 2 bases respectively, with 10 bases between them. Germline V gene lookup returns CDR1 ENHRY and CDR2 SYGVKD. Every specimen provided 1-10 million cryopreserved PBMC before DNA extraction took place. The immunoSEQ assay was v3.0, run at survey level. TCRdb keeps only in-frame clones here, not all; method: immunoSEQ multiplex PCR. Of some 11,000 clones in the sample, about 80% were seen once. The specimen was unsorted PBMCs, collected at the start of antiretroviral therapy, before treatment. The chain joins TRBV10-3 to TRBJ1-2; D call uncertain. This clonotype was obtained from a man under 40 with HIV. Here the CDR3 DNA reads TGTGCCATCAGGCCTTTAGAAAACTATGGCTACACCTTC. This codes for CAIRPLENYGYTF.